The 5 T cell receptor beta chains reported below all come from one sample, sequenced in a study of T cells after posttransplantation cyclophosphamide. TCRdb's table, derived via immunoSEQ multiplex PCR, lists solely in-frame clones and lacks some. The sample carries about 21,000 clones, nearly 99% recorded once. The sample consisted of naive CD8+ T cells sorted from PBMCs. These receptors were collected from a man aged 40-55 years in good health, CMV-negative, and a related stem cell transplant donor.

The gene calls are TRBV28 and TRBJ2-6, with D possibly being TRBD1 (5 bases). This CDR3 has 15 residues. The germline V gene has CDR1 MDHEN and CDR2 SYDVKM. With 6 bases removed from V and 0 bases from J, the gap between germline ends came to 9 bases. CDR3 in amino acids: CASSTGNSGANVLTF. CDR3 sequence (DNA): TGTGCCAGCAGCACAGGAAACTCTGGGGCCAACGTCCTGACTTTC.

This chain joins TRBV25-1 and TRBJ1-2; possible D gene TRBD1, 6 bases. The germline gives CDR1 MGHDK, CDR2 SYGVNS. There are 16 residues in the CDR3. Trimming pared 1 base from V and 5 bases from J, leaving 17 bases between. CDR3 sequence (DNA): TGTGCCAGCAGTGAATTTTTTAATATTGGACAGTATGGCTACACCTTC. Its protein product is CASSEFFNIGQYGYTF.

This sequence joins TRBV5-1 and TRBJ2-7; D is undetermined. Per the germline V gene, CDR1 is SGHRS and CDR2 is YFSETQ. Trimming removed 1 base at V and 0 bases at J, with 14 bases between. CDR3 length equals 16 residues. CDR3 region: CASSLNELTRSYEQYF. The CDR3 DNA reads as TGCGCCAGCAGCTTGAATGAGTTAACCCGCTCCTACGAGCAGTACTTC.

The V gene is TRBV7-8, the J gene TRBJ2-7; 11 bases are shared with TRBD2. V lost 2 bases, J lost 1 base, and 4 bases stayed unmatched. Germline V gene sequence: CDR1 SGHVS, CDR2 FQNEAQ. The CDR3 contains 16 residues. CDR3: CASSLTGTSGSYEQYF. The CDR3 DNA follows: TGTGCCAGCAGCTTAACCGGGACTAGCGGTTCCTACGAGCAGTACTTC.

This rearrangement joins TRBV28 to TRBJ1-2; D is undetermined. Trimming shortened V by 5 bases and J by 5 bases, and 9 bases separated the two germline ends. CDR1 is MDHEN and CDR2 is SYDVKM in the germline V gene. This CDR3 spans 12 amino acids. CDR3 amino acids: CASSLRGYGYTF. The CDR3 bases are TGTGCCAGCAGTCTCAGAGGGTATGGCTACACCTTC.